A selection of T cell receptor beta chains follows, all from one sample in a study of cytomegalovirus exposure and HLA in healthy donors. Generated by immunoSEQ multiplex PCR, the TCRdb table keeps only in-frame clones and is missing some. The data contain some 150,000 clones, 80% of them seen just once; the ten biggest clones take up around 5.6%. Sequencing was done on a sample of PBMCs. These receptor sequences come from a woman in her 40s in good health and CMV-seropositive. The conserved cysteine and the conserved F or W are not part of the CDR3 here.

cdr3_aa: ASSPTGDVQPQH; v_call: TRBV5-1
cdr3_aa: ASSSESSSYEQY; v_call: TRBV6-5
cdr3_aa: ASSEGGDSSQETQY; v_call: TRBV2
cdr3_aa: ASSYSTAGGIGELF; v_call: TRBV6-6
cdr3_aa: SASQAAKAF; v_call: TRBV20-1
cdr3_aa: ASSRTGGTEAF; v_call: TRBV6-5
cdr3_aa: ASTRSSGVYQETQY; v_call: TRBV7-9
cdr3_aa: ASSARGNTIY; v_call: TRBV11-3
cdr3_aa: ASSLAGPDQPQH; v_call: TRBV5-4
cdr3_aa: ASSLDPPAVPSTDTQY; v_call: TRBV7-6
cdr3_aa: ASMRGHEQF; v_call: TRBV11-3
cdr3_aa: ASSPGREVGEQF; v_call: TRBV6-5
cdr3_aa: ASSDQGSLSSDTQY; v_call: TRBV5-6
cdr3_aa: ASSSGTGGLQRETQY; v_call: TRBV5-8
cdr3_aa: ASSLGLAGGWSTDTQY; v_call: TRBV7-2
cdr3_aa: ASSPLAASTDTQY; v_call: TRBV4-2
cdr3_aa: ASSLDGVGGYT; v_call: TRBV5-1
cdr3_aa: ASSLRGAASYEQY; v_call: TRBV5-1
cdr3_aa: ASSFTYQGAEAF; v_call: TRBV6-5
cdr3_aa: ASSIRDTYTEAF; v_call: TRBV13
cdr3_aa: ASSLTSGSHEQF; v_call: TRBV7-2
cdr3_aa: ASSLGTGLSNQPQH; v_call: TRBV11-2
cdr3_aa: ASRTSTGEQY; v_call: TRBV28
cdr3_aa: ASLNDMNTEAF; v_call: TRBV6-5
cdr3_aa: ASSFSGTANTEAF; v_call: TRBV11-1
cdr3_aa: ASRPSGLYANTGELF; v_call: TRBV28
cdr3_aa: ASSSGAYEQY; v_call: TRBV9
cdr3_aa: ASSEQRTALTDNEQF; v_call: TRBV2
cdr3_aa: ASSLGGSSYEQY; v_call: TRBV6-6
cdr3_aa: ASSLSGQGAYEQY; v_call: TRBV28
cdr3_aa: ASSLQTGLSYEQY; v_call: TRBV5-1
cdr3_aa: ASSKKGRKRDSDNEQF; v_call: TRBV21-1
cdr3_aa: ALRDREETQY; v_call: TRBV21-1
cdr3_aa: ASSYSGSSNTEAF; v_call: TRBV6-5
cdr3_aa: ASSFHSGSSYEQY; v_call: TRBV5-4
cdr3_aa: ASSVTTGSQNTEAF; v_call: TRBV7-8
cdr3_aa: ASSGTIREKLF; v_call: TRBV19
cdr3_aa: ASSPGTGEEQF; v_call: TRBV18
cdr3_aa: ASSYWDRGQPQH; v_call: TRBV6-5
cdr3_aa: ASSLKGTTGAGGTEAF; v_call: TRBV27
cdr3_aa: ASSADSRSLRTDTQY; v_call: TRBV9
cdr3_aa: ASSEVAGGNEQY; v_call: TRBV2
cdr3_aa: ASIEGAARGDYT; v_call: TRBV2
cdr3_aa: STGRTEAF; v_call: TRBV29-1
cdr3_aa: AWDLGGFHPGTDTQY; v_call: TRBV30
cdr3_aa: ASRGDSTNQPQH; v_call: TRBV2